A selection of T cell receptor beta chains follows, all from one sample in a study of CD8+CD57+ T cells in acquired aplastic anemia. TCRdb fed the reads into MiXCR, producing one record per CDR3 protein. The sample lists about 81,000 distinct CDR3 sequences, approximately 46% occurring once. What was sequenced was sorted CD4+, CD8+, or CD8+CD57+ T cells (not recorded which) from PBMCs. These receptors came from a human donor in good health, serving as a control. CDR3s include the opening cysteine and the closing phenylalanine or tryptophan. A D gene is named only where the DNA matches it firmly. The size of a clone is reported for some rows only, either as once, few or many, or as a class for expanded clones.

d_gene	j_gene	v_gene	abundance	CDR3aa	CDR3nt
.	TRBJ1-2	TRBV13	.	CASSAQGNGYTF	TGTGCCAGCAGTGCCCAGGGTAATGGCTACACCTTC
TRBD1	TRBJ2-6	TRBV10-3	once	CAISRQGLNPGLCSGANVLTF	TGTGCCATCAGTCGACAGGGCCTAAACCCCGGGCTGTGCTCTGGGGCCAACGTCCTGACTTTC
TRBD2	TRBJ2-7	TRBV5-6	.	CASSWRTSGYEQYF	TGTGCCAGCAGCTGGAGGACTAGCGGCTACGAGCAGTACTTC
.	TRBJ2-5	TRBV10-2	many	CASSESSETQYF	TGCGCCAGCAGTGAGTCTTCGGAGACCCAGTACTTC
TRBD2	TRBJ2-1	TRBV7-8	.	CASTIAGPYNEQFF	TGTGCCAGCACCATAGCGGGGCCCTACAATGAGCAGTTCTTC
.	TRBJ1-1	TRBV5-1	many	CASSTYGVNTEAFF	TGCGCCAGCAGCACGTACGGAGTGAACACTGAAGCTTTCTTT
.	TRBJ1-6	TRBV29-1	many	CSAHPTGDRSPLHF	TGCAGCGCACACCCGACGGGGGACCGATCACCCCTCCACTTT
TRBD1	TRBJ1-2	TRBV19	.	CASNNPGTGYGYTF	TGTGCCAGTAACAACCCCGGGACAGGGTATGGCTACACCTTC
.	TRBJ1-1	TRBV2	.	CASSVIQGRNTEAFF	TGTGCCAGCAGCGTTATACAGGGTCGTAACACTGAAGCTTTCTTT
TRBD1	TRBJ2-1	TRBV10-3	.	CAIRTGNYNEQFF	TGTGCCATCCGGACAGGGAACTACAATGAGCAGTTCTTC
.	TRBJ1-2	TRBV5-1	many	CASSVGETDGYTF	TGCGCCAGCAGCGTCGGCGAAACCGATGGCTACACCTTC
.	TRBJ1-2	TRBV20-1	many	CSADSLDYGYTF	TGCAGTGCCGACAGCCTAGACTATGGCTACACCTTC
.	TRBJ1-2	TRBV9	.	CASSLSAAFGYTF	TGTGCCAGCAGTTTAAGTGCGGCTTTTGGCTACACCTTC
.	TRBJ1-2	TRBV10-3	many	CAISESSTLRELDYGYTF	TGTGCCATCAGTGAGTCTTCGACCCTCAGGGAATTAGACTATGGCTACACCTTC
.	TRBJ2-7	TRBV10-3	once	CAISGPYEQYF	TGTGCCATCAGTGGACCCTACGAGCAGTACTTC
TRBD2	TRBJ2-7	TRBV3-1	few	CASSQIGGGAYEQYF	TGTGCCAGCAGCCAAATTGGCGGGGGGGCCTACGAGCAGTACTTC
.	TRBJ1-1	TRBV10-3	many	CAISESGSSEAFF	TGTGCCATCAGTGAGTCTGGGTCTAGTGAAGCTTTCTTT
.	TRBJ2-7	TRBV24-1	many	CATSDYLGQYF	TGTGCCACCAGTGATTACCTCGGGCAGTACTTC
.	TRBJ2-1	TRBV4-2	.	CASSQANREDEQFF	TGTGCCAGCAGCCAAGCAAATCGAGAGGATGAGCAGTTCTTC
TRBD2	TRBJ2-7	TRBV19	few	CASSRGDPYEQYF	TGTGCCAGTAGTCGGGGGGACCCCTACGAGCAGTACTTC
.	TRBJ2-2	TRBV2	many	CASSVGSTGELFF	TGTGCCAGCAGTGTTGGGTCTACCGGGGAGCTGTTTTTT
.	TRBJ1-6	TRBV27	.	CASSHREGPSKNSPLHF	TGTGCCAGCAGTCATCGGGAGGGGCCTTCAAAAAATTCACCCCTCCACTTT